The following is a TCR beta chain sequence with its context. This clonotype was recorded many times. The specificity of this receptor is unknown. It has no much larger one-base neighbor in the sample; base qualities were not kept. The TCR beta CDR3 regions were amplified from RNA transcripts. A first-round RT-PCR of the TCR CDR3 used the HTBI primer set with the Qiagen OneStep RT-PCR kit. A second multiplex PCR round built the libraries, followed by size selection and purification. Paired-end sequencing of the libraries was performed with 100 bp reads on an Illumina HiSeq2000. The paper's processing steps were these. SOAPnuke was used to process the raw data, with reads discarded if the reads contained adapters or uncalled bases, had a mean Phred below 15, or lacked an exact constant-primer or identifier match. High-quality paired reads were merged with COPE v1.2.5, and unique nucleotide sequences were defined as clonotypes. MiTCR v1.1 was used to align clonotypes to the IMGT TRBV, TRBD and TRBJ reference segments. The analysis included only V-J combinations with a frequency above 0.0001, which together covered more than 99% of the repertoires. The TCS score was defined as the ratio of F50 (clonal expansion) to E x V (chaos), calculated using BLOSUM62-based TCRdist between CDR3 peptides within each V-J. Welch's t-statistics and random forest reduced around 520 V-J features to some 14, which were used in a naive Bayes classifier (R e1071). Clones were called with MiXCR by TCRdb after fastp trimmed the public reads at Q25, and only in-frame beta chains were retained. Here each entry gathers all rows of one CDR3 protein and keeps the most common genes and DNA. TCRdb assigned the V and J calls; the authors' analysis was not used. The sample table contains a few hundred thousand distinct CDR3 sequences; only one count was recorded for 20% of them. The top ten clones comprise around 27% of the sample.

Stable Graves' hyperthyroidism was defined as the absence of progression to ophthalmopathy over 18 months of follow-up. Hyperthyroidism patients were newly diagnosed, had a disease duration of under 2 months, and were aged 18 to 65 years. Any patient with an uncontrolled infection, another autoimmune disease, pregnancy or lactation was excluded. Diagnoses relied on clinical symptoms, serum thyroxine and TRAb, thyroid ultrasound and orbital computed tomography. PBMCs were separated from under 11 ml of fresh peripheral blood using Ficoll-Paque density gradient centrifugation. Total RNA was extracted with Trizol reagent, and quality was checked on an Agilent 2100 Bioanalyzer. This sample is part of a study of T cells in Graves' hyperthyroidism and ophthalmopathy (dated by TCRdb to between 2017 and 2020). Some background on the complete study: Peripheral blood samples were taken at the time of initial diagnosis, prior to any treatment. To identify distinguishing TCR V-J signatures, a discovery cohort of about 95 patients was used, comprising 43 with Graves' ophthalmopathy and about 59 with stable Graves' hyperthyroidism. An independent validation cohort of under 20 hyperthyroidism patients and 17 patients who later progressed to ophthalmopathy tested prospective prediction of ophthalmopathy. The roughly 90 discovery patients were divided at random into training and test sets in a 7:3 ratio. The study also compared thyroid tissue and blood T-cell repertoires from roughly six Graves' hyperthyroidism patients. After sampling, hyperthyroidism patients received methimazole starting at 30 mg daily, and ophthalmopathy patients received high-dose intravenous methylprednisolone. According to the paper, TCR Vbeta CDR3 sequencing was carried out on 135 peripheral blood samples, which came from 40 to 45 ophthalmopathy, about 75 hyperthyroidism and approximately 17 progressor patients. Broader findings and caveats from the paper: Blood samples also contained most of the expanded thyroid clonotypes (frequency above 0.001), which suggests that blood repertoires may reflect thyroid immune responses. Ophthalmopathy was separated from stable hyperthyroidism by a 13 V-J signature model, with 87.88% sensitivity and approximately 84% specificity obtained in cross-validation and 80%/75% obtained in testing. No statistical method was used to set the sample size in advance, and investigators knew the group allocation. In validation, the model predicted progression to ophthalmopathy with around 71% sensitivity and less than 75% specificity, a median of around 6.6 months before onset.

The sequenced sample consisted of blood. The TCR originated in a man between 18 and 29 years old with Graves' hyperthyroidism.

The CDR3: CSARDPWTPGGYEQYF. Here is the DNA: TGCAGTGCTAGAGATCCGTGGACCCCGGGAGGCTACGAGCAGTACTTC. Recombination linked TRBV20-1 to TRBJ2-7; 7 bases in between match TRBD2. Reading the germline V gene (reference sequence) gives CDR1 DFQATT and CDR2 SNEGSKA. From its cysteine to its phenylalanine, the CDR3 spans 16 amino acids. CDR3 DNA is the only sequence kept; it has 48 bases, read in frame from the first base. V has 0 bases trimmed and J has 3 bases trimmed; junction bases matching no gene number 11.